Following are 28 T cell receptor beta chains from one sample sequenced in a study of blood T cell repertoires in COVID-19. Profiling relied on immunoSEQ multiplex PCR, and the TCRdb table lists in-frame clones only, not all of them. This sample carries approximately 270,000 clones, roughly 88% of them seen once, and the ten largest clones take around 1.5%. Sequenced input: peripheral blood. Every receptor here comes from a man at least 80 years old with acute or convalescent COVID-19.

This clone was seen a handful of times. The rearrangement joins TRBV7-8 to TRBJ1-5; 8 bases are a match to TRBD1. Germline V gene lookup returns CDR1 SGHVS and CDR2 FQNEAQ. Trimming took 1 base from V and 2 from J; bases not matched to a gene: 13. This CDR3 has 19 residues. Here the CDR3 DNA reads TGTGCCAGCAGCTTAGTAGGGTCGGCAGGGGGCGTTGGCAATCAGCCCCAGCATTTT. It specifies CASSLVGSAGGVGNQPQHF.

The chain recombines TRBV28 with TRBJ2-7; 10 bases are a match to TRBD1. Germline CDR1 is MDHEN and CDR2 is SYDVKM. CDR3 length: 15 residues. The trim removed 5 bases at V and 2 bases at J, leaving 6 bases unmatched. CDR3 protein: CASSAPGQGTYEQYF. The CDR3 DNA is TGTGCCAGCAGTGCTCCGGGACAGGGGACCTACGAGCAGTACTTC.

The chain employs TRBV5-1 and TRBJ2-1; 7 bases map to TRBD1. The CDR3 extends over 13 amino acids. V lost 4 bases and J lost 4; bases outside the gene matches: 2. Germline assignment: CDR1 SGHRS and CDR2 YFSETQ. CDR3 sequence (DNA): TGCGCCAGCAGCGTGGACAGGTACAATGAGCAGTTCTTC. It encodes CASSVDRYNEQFF.

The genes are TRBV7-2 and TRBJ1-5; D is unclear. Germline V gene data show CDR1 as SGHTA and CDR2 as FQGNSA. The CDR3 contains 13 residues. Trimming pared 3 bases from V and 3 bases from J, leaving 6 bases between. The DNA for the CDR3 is TGTGCCAGCAGCTTCCAGTTCAATCAGCCCCAGCATTTT. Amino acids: CASSFQFNQPQHF.

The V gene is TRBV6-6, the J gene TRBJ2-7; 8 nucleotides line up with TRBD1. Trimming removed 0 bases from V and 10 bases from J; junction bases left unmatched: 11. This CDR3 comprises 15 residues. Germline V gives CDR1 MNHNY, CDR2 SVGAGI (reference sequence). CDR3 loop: CASSYSGTGALSQYF. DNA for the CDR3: TGTGCCAGCAGTTACTCGGGGACAGGAGCCCTGTCACAGTACTTC.

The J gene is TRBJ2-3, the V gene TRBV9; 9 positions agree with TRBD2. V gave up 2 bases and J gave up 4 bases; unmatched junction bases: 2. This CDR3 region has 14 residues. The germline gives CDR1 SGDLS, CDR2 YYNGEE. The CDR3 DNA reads TGTGCCAGCAGCGTGCGACTAGCGGCAGATACGCAGTATTTT. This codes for CASSVRLAADTQYF.

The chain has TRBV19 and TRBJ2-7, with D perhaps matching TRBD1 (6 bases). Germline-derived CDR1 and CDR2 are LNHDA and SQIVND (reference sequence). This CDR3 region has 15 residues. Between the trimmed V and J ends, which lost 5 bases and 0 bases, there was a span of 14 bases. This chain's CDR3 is CASSHLTGPSYEQYF. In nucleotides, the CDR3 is TGTGCCAGTAGTCACCTGACAGGTCCCTCCTACGAGCAGTACTTC.

The DNA for the CDR3 is TGTGCCAGCAGCGCAACGACTGGCGCTGGGACTGAAGCTTTCTTT. It codes for CASSATTGAGTEAFF. V gene TRBV9 combines with J gene TRBJ1-1; unclear D gene. Germline V CDR1 and CDR2: SGDLS, YYNGEE. V lost 3 bases, J lost 5 bases, and 17 bases lay in between. The CDR3 extends over 15 amino acids.

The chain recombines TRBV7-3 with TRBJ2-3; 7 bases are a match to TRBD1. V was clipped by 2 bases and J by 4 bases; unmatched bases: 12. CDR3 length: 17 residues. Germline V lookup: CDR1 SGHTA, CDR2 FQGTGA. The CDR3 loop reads CASSLGTGEVTADTQYF. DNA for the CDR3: TGTGCCAGCAGCTTAGGAACAGGGGAAGTAACGGCAGATACGCAGTATTTT.

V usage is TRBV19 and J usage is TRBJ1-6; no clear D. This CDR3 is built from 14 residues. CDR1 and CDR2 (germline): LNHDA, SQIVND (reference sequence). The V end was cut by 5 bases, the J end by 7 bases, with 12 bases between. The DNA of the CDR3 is TGTGCCAGTAGTGTAACAATCTCAAATTCACCCCTCCACTTT. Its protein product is CASSVTISNSPLHF.

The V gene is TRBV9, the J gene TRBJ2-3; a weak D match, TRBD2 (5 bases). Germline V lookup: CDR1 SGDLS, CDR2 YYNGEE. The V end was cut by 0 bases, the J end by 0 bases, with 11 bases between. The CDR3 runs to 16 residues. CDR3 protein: CASSVGGSISTDTQYF. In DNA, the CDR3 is TGTGCCAGCAGCGTAGGCGGGTCTATTAGCACAGATACGCAGTATTTT.

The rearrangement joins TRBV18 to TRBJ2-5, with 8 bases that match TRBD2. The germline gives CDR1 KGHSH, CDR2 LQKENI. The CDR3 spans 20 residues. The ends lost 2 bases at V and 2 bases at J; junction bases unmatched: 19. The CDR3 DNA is TGTGCCAGCTCACCAGAGGAATTAGCGGGAACGGGAATATGGCAAGAGACCCAGTACTTC. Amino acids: CASSPEELAGTGIWQETQYF.

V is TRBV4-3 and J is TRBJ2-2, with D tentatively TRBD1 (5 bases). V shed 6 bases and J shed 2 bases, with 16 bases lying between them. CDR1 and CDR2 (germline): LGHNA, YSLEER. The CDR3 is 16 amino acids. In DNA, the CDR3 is TGCGCCAGCAGTATCGAATGGCAGGGAAACACCGGGGAGCTGTTTTTT. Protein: CASSIEWQGNTGELFF.

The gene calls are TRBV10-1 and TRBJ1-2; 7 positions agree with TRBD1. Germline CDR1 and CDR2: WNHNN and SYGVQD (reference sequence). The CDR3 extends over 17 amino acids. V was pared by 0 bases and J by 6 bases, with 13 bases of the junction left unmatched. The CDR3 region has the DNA TGCGCCAGCAGTGAGTCGGGCAGGGGGGCCCTAAAGGATGGCTACACCTTC. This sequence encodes CASSESGRGALKDGYTF.

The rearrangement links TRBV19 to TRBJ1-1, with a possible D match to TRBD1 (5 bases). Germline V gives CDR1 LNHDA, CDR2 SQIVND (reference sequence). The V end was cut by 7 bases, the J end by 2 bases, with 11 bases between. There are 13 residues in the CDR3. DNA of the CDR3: TGTGCCAGTACCATGGGGGGAAACACTGAAGCTTTCTTT. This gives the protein CASTMGGNTEAFF.

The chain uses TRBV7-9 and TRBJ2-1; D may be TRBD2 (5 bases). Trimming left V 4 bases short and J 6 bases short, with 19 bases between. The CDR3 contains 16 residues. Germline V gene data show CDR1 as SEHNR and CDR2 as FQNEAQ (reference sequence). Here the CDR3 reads CASSSARRSRGNEQFF. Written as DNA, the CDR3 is TGTGCCAGCAGCTCTGCTCGGCGATCTCGGGGCAATGAGCAGTTCTTC.

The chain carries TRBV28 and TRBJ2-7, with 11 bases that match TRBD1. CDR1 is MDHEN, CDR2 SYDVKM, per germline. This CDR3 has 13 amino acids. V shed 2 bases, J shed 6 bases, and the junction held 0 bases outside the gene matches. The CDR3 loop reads CASSLGTGGEQYF. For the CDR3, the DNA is TGTGCCAGCAGTTTAGGGACAGGGGGCGAGCAGTACTTC.

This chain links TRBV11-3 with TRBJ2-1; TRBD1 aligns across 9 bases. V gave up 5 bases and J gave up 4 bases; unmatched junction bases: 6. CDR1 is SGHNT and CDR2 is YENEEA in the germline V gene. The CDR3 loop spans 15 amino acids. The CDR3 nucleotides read TGTGCCAGCAGCCCCCCGACAGGGGGATACAATGAGCAGTTCTTC. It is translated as CASSPPTGGYNEQFF.

In nucleotides, the CDR3 is TGTGCCAGCAGCTTAGACGGACTGAGAGATACGCAGTATTTT. It encodes CASSLDGLRDTQYF. V usage is TRBV7-2 and J usage is TRBJ2-3, with a tentative D call TRBD2 (5 bases). Germline-derived CDR1 and CDR2 are SGHTA and FQGNSA. V dropped 1 base and J dropped 5 bases, with 10 bases sitting between them. CDR3 length equals 14 residues.

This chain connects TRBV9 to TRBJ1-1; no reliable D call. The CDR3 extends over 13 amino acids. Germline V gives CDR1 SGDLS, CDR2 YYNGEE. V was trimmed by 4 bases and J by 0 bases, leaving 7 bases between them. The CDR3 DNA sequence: TGTGCCAGCAGCTTCACAATGAACACTGAAGCTTTCTTT. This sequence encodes CASSFTMNTEAFF.

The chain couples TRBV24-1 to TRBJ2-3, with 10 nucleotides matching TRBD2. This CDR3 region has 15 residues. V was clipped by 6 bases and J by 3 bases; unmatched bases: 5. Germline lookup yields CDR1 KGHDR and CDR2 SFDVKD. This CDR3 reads CATSRSSGSTDTQYF. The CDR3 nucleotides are TGTGCCACCAGTCGGTCTAGCGGGAGTACAGATACGCAGTATTTT.

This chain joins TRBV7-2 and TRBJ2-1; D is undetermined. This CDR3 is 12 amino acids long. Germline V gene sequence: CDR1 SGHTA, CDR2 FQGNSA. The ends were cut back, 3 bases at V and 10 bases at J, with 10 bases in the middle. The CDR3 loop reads CASSLPRSEQFF. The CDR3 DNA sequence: TGTGCCAGCAGCTTGCCGCGAAGCGAGCAGTTCTTC.

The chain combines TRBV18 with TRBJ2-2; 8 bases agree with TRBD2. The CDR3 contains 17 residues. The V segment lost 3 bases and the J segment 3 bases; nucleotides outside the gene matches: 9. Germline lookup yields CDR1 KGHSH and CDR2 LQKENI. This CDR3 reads CASSPIGGGPDTGELFF. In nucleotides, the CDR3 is TGTGCCAGCTCACCGATAGGCGGGGGGCCGGACACCGGGGAGCTGTTTTTT.

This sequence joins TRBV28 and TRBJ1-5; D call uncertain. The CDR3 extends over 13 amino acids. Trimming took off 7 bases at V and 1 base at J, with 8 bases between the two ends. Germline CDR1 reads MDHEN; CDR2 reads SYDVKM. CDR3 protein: CASMGGSNQPQHF. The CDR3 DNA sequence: TGTGCCAGCATGGGAGGGAGCAATCAGCCCCAGCATTTT.

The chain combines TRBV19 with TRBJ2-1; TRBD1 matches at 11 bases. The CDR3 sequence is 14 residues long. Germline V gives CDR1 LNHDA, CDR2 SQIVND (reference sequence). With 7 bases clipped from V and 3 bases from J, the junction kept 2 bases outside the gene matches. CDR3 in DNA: TGTGCCAGTACGGACAGGGGGCGCTACAATGAGCAGTTCTTC. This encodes CASTDRGRYNEQFF.

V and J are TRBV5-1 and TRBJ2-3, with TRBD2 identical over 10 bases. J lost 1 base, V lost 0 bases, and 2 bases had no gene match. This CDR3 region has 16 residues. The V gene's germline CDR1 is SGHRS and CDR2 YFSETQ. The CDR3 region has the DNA TGCGCCAGCAGCTTGGCTAGCGGGAGTGGCACAGATACGCAGTATTTT. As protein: CASSLASGSGTDTQYF.

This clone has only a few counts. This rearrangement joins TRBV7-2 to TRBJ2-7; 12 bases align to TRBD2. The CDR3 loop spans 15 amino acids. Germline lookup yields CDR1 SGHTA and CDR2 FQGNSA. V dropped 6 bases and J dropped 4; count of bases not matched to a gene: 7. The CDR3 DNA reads TGTGCCAGCAGTGCGACTAGCGGGGGAGCTTACGAGCAGTACTTC. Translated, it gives CASSATSGGAYEQYF.

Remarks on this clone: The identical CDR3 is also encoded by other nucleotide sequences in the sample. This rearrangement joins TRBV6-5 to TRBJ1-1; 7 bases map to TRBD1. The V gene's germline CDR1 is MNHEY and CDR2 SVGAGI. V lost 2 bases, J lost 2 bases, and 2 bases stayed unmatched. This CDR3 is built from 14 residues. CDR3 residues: CASSYRQGNTEAFF. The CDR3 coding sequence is TGTGCCAGCAGTTACAGACAGGGTAACACTGAAGCTTTCTTT.